This TCR beta chain was recovered during a study of T cells after yellow fever vaccination. V shed 5 bases and J shed 2 bases, with 10 bases lying between them. CDR1 is MDHEN, CDR2 SYDVKM, per germline. CDR3 length: 14 residues. TCRdb reprocessed the 5' RACE reads with MiXCR, giving one entry per CDR3 protein. Among 300,000 to 350,000 distinct CDR3 sequences listed, 4% were seen once. Points from the study as a whole: Weaker, the secondary response had a peak occurring faster, on day 5 versus 15. Post-booster repertoires again held most primary-vaccination clones (96% CD4, about 90% CD8). Abundant clonotypes from the bulk population could get into FACS-sorted repertoires as contaminants. Only a small proportion of the clonotypes turned up in both the CD4 and the CD8 compartments, likely arising from convergent recombination.

This clonotype was seen at least ten times. Its antigen is unknown. Sequenced material: PBMCs, taken 5 days after the yellow fever booster vaccination. This TCR was sampled from a man aged 18 to 30 who received the YFV17D yellow fever vaccine. The V gene is TRBV28, the J gene TRBJ1-5; D call uncertain. The CDR3 sequence is CASSLTQGNQPQHF. CDR3 DNA sequence: TGTGCCAGCAGTCTAACTCAGGGCAATCAGCCCCAGCATTTT.